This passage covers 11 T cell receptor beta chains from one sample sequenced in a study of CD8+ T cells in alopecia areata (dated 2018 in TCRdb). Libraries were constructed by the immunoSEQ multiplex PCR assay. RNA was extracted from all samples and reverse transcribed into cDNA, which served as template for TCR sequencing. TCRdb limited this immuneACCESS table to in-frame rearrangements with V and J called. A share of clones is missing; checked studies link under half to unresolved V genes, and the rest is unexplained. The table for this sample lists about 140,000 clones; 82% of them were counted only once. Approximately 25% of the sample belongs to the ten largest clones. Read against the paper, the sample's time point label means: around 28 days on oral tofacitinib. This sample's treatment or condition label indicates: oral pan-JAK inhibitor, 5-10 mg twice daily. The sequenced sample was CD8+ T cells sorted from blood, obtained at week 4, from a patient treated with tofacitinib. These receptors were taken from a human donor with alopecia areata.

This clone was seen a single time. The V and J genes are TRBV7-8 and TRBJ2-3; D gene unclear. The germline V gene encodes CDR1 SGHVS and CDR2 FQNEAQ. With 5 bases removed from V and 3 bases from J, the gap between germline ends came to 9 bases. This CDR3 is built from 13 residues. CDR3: CASSGSYTDTQYF. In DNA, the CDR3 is TGTGCCAGCAGCGGCAGCTATACAGATACGCAGTATTTT.

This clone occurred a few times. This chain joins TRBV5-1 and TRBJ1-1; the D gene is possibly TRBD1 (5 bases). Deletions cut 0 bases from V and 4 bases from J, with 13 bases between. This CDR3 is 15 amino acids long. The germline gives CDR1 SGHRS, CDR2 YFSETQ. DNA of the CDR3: TGCGCCAGCAGCTTGGCCCTGGCAGGGACCACTGAAGCTTTCTTT. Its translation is CASSLALAGTTEAFF.

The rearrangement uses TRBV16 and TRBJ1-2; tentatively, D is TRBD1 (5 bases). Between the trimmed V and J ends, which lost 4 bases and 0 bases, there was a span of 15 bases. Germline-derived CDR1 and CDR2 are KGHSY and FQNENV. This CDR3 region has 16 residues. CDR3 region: CASSLIGGTANYGYTF. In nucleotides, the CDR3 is TGTGCCAGCAGCCTCATCGGGGGTACGGCTAACTATGGCTACACCTTC.

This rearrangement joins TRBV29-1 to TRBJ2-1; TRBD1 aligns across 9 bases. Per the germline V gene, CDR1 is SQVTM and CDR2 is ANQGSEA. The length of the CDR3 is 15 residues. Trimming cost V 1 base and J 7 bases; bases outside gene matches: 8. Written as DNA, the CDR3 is TGCAGCGTTGAAGGGGTACAGGGGGCGGTTAATGAGCAGTTCTTC. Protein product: CSVEGVQGAVNEQFF.

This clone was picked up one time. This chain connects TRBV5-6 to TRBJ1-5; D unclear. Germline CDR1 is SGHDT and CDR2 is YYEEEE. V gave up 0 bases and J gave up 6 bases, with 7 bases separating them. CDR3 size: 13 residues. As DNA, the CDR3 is TGTGCCAGCAGCTTGGGTATGAGTCAGCCCCAGCATTTT. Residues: CASSLGMSQPQHF.

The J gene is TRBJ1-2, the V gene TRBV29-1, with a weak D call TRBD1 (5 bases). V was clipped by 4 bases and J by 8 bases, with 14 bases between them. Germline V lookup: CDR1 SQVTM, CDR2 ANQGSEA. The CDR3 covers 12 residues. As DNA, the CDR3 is TGCAGCGTTGTAAACGACCGGGGGGGCTACACCTTC. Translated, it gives CSVVNDRGGYTF.

Here the CDR3 DNA reads TGTGCCAGCAGCTTAGGGACTAGCGGGGAACGAGAGACCCAGTACTTC. This gives the protein CASSLGTSGERETQYF. V gene TRBV7-8 combines with J gene TRBJ2-5; 12 positions match TRBD2. V lost 1 base, J lost 4 bases, and 4 bases stayed unmatched. Per the germline V gene, CDR1 is SGHVS and CDR2 is FQNEAQ. This CDR3 spans 16 amino acids. The full variable domain, rest sourced from reference TRBV7-8 and TRBJ2-5, is GAGVSQSPRYKVAKRGQDVALRCDPISGHVSLFWYQQALGQGPEFLTYFQNEAQLDKSGLPSDRFFAERPEGSVSTLKIQRTQQEDSAVYLCASSLGTSGERETQYFGPGTRLLVL.

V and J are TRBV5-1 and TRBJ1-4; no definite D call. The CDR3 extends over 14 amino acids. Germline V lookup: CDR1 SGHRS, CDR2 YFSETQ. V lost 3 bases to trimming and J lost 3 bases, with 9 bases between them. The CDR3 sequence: CASSWGEANEKLFF. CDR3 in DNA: TGCGCCAGCAGCTGGGGAGAGGCTAATGAAAAACTGTTTTTT. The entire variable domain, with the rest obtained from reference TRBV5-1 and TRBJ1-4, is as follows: KAGVTQTPRYLIKTRGQQVTLSCSPISGHRSVSWYQQTPGQGLQFLFEYFSETQRNKGNFPGRFSGRQFSNSRSEMNVSTLELGDSALYLCASSWGEANEKLFFGSGTQLSVL.

The CDR3 DNA follows: TGTGCCAGCAGCTCAGAGGGACAGGGCCACGAGCAGTACTTC. Translated: CASSSEGQGHEQYF. V and J are TRBV7-2 and TRBJ2-7, with TRBD1 matching over 9 bases. J was trimmed by 5 bases and V by 4 bases; bases with no gene match: 6. CDR1 SGHTA and CDR2 FQGNSA come from the germline V gene. CDR3 length: 14 residues.

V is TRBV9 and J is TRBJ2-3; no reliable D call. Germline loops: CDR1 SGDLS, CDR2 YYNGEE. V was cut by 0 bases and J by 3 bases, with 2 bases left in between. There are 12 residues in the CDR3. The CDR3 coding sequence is TGTGCCAGCAGCGTAGAAACAGATACGCAGTATTTT. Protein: CASSVETDTQYF.

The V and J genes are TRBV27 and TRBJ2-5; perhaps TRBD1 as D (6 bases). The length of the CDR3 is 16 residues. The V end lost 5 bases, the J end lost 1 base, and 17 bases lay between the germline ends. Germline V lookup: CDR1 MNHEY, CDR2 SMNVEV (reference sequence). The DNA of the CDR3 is TGTGCCAGCAGTCCGTCGGGACAACTATTCCAAGAGACCCAGTACTTC. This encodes CASSPSGQLFQETQYF.